The rows below give T cell receptor beta chains drawn from one sample of a study of lymphopenia after photon versus proton radiotherapy. Assay: immunoSEQ multiplex PCR; the TCRdb copy retains only in-frame clones and omits some. The sample carries 150,000 to 200,000 clones, around nine tenths recorded once. Sequenced here: peripheral blood, sampled from a patient treated with photon-based radiotherapy. These receptors were taken from a man in his fifties or sixties with gastric cancer. Both conserved end residues are part of each CDR3. The order of the fields is V gene, D gene, CDR3 length, J gene, CDR3 protein, CDR3 DNA. A D gene is named only where the DNA matches it firmly.

TRBV11-3	.	13	TRBJ2-7	CASSQGLLYEQYF	TGTGCCAGCAGCCAGGGACTCCTATACGAGCAGTACTTC
TRBV25-1	.	17	TRBJ2-3	CASSVPGLLIATDTQYF	TGTGCCAGCAGTGTTCCGGGACTCCTCATCGCCACAGATACGCAGTATTTT
TRBV7-6	.	12	TRBJ2-5	CASSFLWGTQYF	.
TRBV7-6	TRBD1	14	TRBJ1-4	CASSSGTGSGKLFF	TGTGCCAGCAGCTCCGGGACAGGGTCGGGAAAACTGTTTTTT
TRBV28	TRBD1	15	TRBJ1-2	CASSFRDRAVYGYTF	TGTGCCAGCAGTTTCAGGGACAGGGCGGTGTATGGCTACACCTTC
TRBV5-4	.	12	TRBJ2-7	CASSQDSYEQYF	TGTGCCAGCAGCCAGGACAGCTACGAGCAGTACTTC
TRBV30	TRBD1	15	TRBJ1-3	CAWSTGGNSGNTIYF	TGTGCCTGGAGCACAGGGGGGAACTCTGGAAACACCATATATTTT
TRBV5-1	TRBD1	15	TRBJ2-5	CASSSQGQGWETQYF	TGCGCCAGCAGCTCGCAAGGACAGGGGTGGGAGACCCAGTACTTC
TRBV5-4	.	16	TRBJ2-7	CASSRARGDGSHEQYF	TGTGCCAGCAGCCGAGCGAGGGGGGACGGTAGCCACGAGCAGTACTTC
TRBV7-7	.	13	TRBJ2-5	CASSRRQLETQYF	TGTGCCAGCAGTCGTCGACAGCTAGAGACCCAGTACTTC
TRBV4-2	.	12	TRBJ1-2	CATGRSGYGYTF	TGTGCCACAGGACGGTCGGGGTATGGCTACACCTTC
TRBV10-1	.	13	TRBJ2-3	CASSGLFADTQYF	TGCGCCAGCAGTGGGCTGTTCGCAGATACGCAGTATTTT
TRBV19	TRBD1	14	TRBJ2-7	CASSIVDRSYEQYF	TGTGCCAGTAGTATTGTGGACAGGTCCTACGAGCAGTACTTC
TRBV18	.	15	TRBJ2-2	CASSPQPKEAGELFF	TGTGCCAGCTCACCACAGCCGAAGGAGGCCGGGGAGCTGTTTTTT
TRBV25-1	TRBD1	15	TRBJ2-7	CASSVPGTGSYEQYF	TGTGCCAGCAGTGTACCCGGGACAGGGTCCTACGAGCAGTACTTC
TRBV5-6	TRBD1	18	TRBJ2-7	CASSEDRGRLAPTYEQYF	TGTGCCAGCAGCGAGGACAGGGGGCGACTAGCGCCGACCTACGAGCAGTACTTC
TRBV4-3	.	15	TRBJ2-7	CASSQDVEGSYEQYF	TGCGCCAGCAGCCAAGATGTTGAGGGCTCCTACGAGCAGTACTTC
TRBV7-2	TRBD2	18	TRBJ2-6	CASSSLAGVRSGANVLTF	TGTGCCAGCAGCTCCTTGGCGGGGGTCCGCTCTGGGGCCAACGTCCTGACTTTC